One sample yielded the 10 T cell receptor beta chains listed below, sequenced in a study of neoadjuvant anti-PD-1 for oral cavity cancer. Generated by immunoSEQ multiplex PCR, the TCRdb table keeps only in-frame clones and is missing some. This table has 7,000 or so clones, roughly 45% appearing once. The starting material was tumor tissue, obtained before nivolumab (anti-PD-1) treatment. These receptor sequences come from a person aged 40 to 85 with oral cavity squamous cell carcinoma.

This clone turned up a few times. J is TRBJ2-2 and V is TRBV5-1; 8 nucleotides match TRBD1. The CDR3 consists of 16 residues. V was clipped by 2 bases and J by 3 bases; unmatched bases: 6. Germline V gene data show CDR1 as SGHRS and CDR2 as YFSETQ. The CDR3 DNA is TGCGCCAGCAGCTTCTCAGGGGGCGGTGACACCGGGGAGCTGTTTTTT. This sequence encodes CASSFSGGGDTGELFF. Based on the CDR3 plus reference TRBV5-1 and TRBJ2-2, the full variable domain is KAGVTQTPRYLIKTRGQQVTLSCSPISGHRSVSWYQQTPGQGLQFLFEYFSETQRNKGNFPGRFSGRQFSNSRSEMNVSTLELGDSALYLCASSFSGGGDTGELFFGEGSRLTVL.

V is TRBV19 and J is TRBJ2-1; D not certain. CDR1 is LNHDA, CDR2 SQIVND, per germline (reference sequence). Between the trimmed V and J ends, which lost 4 bases and 5 bases, there was a span of 9 bases. The length of the CDR3 is 13 residues. The CDR3 DNA reads TGTGCCAGTAGTACCCGGGTCAACAATGAGCAGTTCTTC. This translates into CASSTRVNNEQFF.

In its sample, this clone was seen a few times. The CDR3 loop is CASTLAGRYEEQFF. CDR3 bases: TGTGCCAGCACCTTGGCGGGACGCTACGAGGAGCAGTTCTTC. This sequence joins TRBV28 and TRBJ2-1, with a possible D match to TRBD2 (6 bases). Germline V gene data show CDR1 as MDHEN and CDR2 as SYDVKM. The CDR3 runs to 14 residues. Between the trimmed V and J ends, which lost 7 bases and 10 bases, there was a span of 20 bases. The whole variable domain, filled in from reference TRBV28 and TRBJ2-1, reads DVKVTQSSRYLVKRTGEKVFLECVQDMDHENMFWYRQDPGLGLRLIYFSYDVKMKEKGDIPEGYSVSREKKERFSLILESASTNQTSMYLCASTLAGRYEEQFFGPGTRLTVL.

The chain links TRBV25-1 to TRBJ1-1; D possibly corresponds to TRBD1 (5 bases). The germline gives CDR1 MGHDK, CDR2 SYGVNS. The length of the CDR3 is 13 residues. Trimming stripped 7 bases from V and 1 base from J, with 10 bases between. CDR3 sequence: CASTRGWNTEAFF. Written as DNA, the CDR3 is TGTGCCAGCACCCGGGGGTGGAACACTGAAGCTTTCTTT.

In this sample, this clone turned up a few times. The genes are TRBV5-1 and TRBJ1-2; TRBD1 might be the D (5 bases). V lost 6 bases, J lost 0 bases, and 15 bases lay in between. CDR1 SGHRS and CDR2 YFSETQ come from the germline V gene. This CDR3 spans 15 amino acids. The chain's CDR3 is CASTPTTGSNYGYTF. The CDR3 nucleotides read TGCGCCAGCACCCCCACAACAGGATCTAACTATGGCTACACCTTC. Full variable domain (rest looked up from reference TRBV5-1 and TRBJ1-2): KAGVTQTPRYLIKTRGQQVTLSCSPISGHRSVSWYQQTPGQGLQFLFEYFSETQRNKGNFPGRFSGRQFSNSRSEMNVSTLELGDSALYLCASTPTTGSNYGYTFGSGTRLTVV.

This clone was seen more than once but under ten times. The chain carries TRBV28 and TRBJ1-5; no reliable D call. V was shortened by 1 base and J by 9 bases, with 22 bases between the two germline ends. The CDR3 is 17 amino acids. CDR1 is MDHEN and CDR2 is SYDVKM in the germline V gene. This CDR3 is CASSLFGSGSIILPQHF. In nucleotides, the CDR3 is TGTGCCAGCAGTTTATTTGGTTCTGGCAGTATCATTCTGCCCCAGCATTTT.

The chain carries TRBV5-6 and TRBJ2-7, with 8 bases matching TRBD1. J gave up 3 bases and V 2 bases, and 10 bases lay outside the gene matches. CDR3 length equals 16 residues. From germline, CDR1 is SGHDT and CDR2 YYEEEE. The CDR3 DNA is TGTGCCAGCAGCTTATTACCGGGACAGGAACGCTACGAGCAGTACTTC. Translation: CASSLLPGQERYEQYF.

The chain has TRBV28 and TRBJ1-5; 10 bases are shared with TRBD1. The V segment lost 5 bases and the J segment 11 bases; nucleotides outside the gene matches: 9. The CDR3 contains 14 residues. Germline V lookup: CDR1 MDHEN, CDR2 SYDVKM. CDR3 in DNA: TGTGCCAGCAGTCCGACGACAGGGGGCTGGACCCAGCATTTT. As protein: CASSPTTGGWTQHF.

In this sample, this clone turned up a few times. The chain links TRBV5-4 to TRBJ2-2, with D maybe TRBD2 (6 bases). V shed 9 bases and J shed 4 bases, with 16 bases lying between them. From germline, CDR1 is SGHNT and CDR2 YYREEE (reference sequence). The CDR3 runs 14 residues. CDR3 coding DNA: TGTGCCACCCAAGGAGGGTCTGGCACCGGGGAGCTGTTTTTT. Translated: CATQGGSGTGELFF.

This clone was detected a few times. The V call is TRBV5-8, the J call TRBJ1-2; 9 positions agree with TRBD1. The trim removed 0 bases at V and 5 bases at J, leaving 11 bases unmatched. Germline V gene data show CDR1 as SGHTS and CDR2 as YDEGEE. This CDR3 has 17 residues. The CDR3 loop is CASSLVGTGQGEYGYTF. Written as DNA, the CDR3 is TGTGCCAGCAGCTTGGTCGGAACGGGACAGGGAGAGTATGGCTACACCTTC.